This T cell receptor (beta chain) was profiled in a study of T cells in Graves' hyperthyroidism and ophthalmopathy. There were TCR beta CDR3 regions amplified from RNA transcripts. TCR CDR3 regions were first amplified by RT-PCR with HTBI primers. TCRdb re-analysed the multiplex PCR reads in MiXCR, keeping a single row per CDR3 protein. Of hundreds of thousands of distinct CDR3 sequences listed, around a third are singletons. Study-wide results and limits: A model of 13 V-J pairs discriminated ophthalmopathy from stable hyperthyroidism. Appearing also in blood were most of the thyroid clonotypes expanded above 0.001.

As regards this clonotype: What it recognizes is unknown.

This CDR3 region has 16 residues. Germline CDR1 SGHVS, CDR2 FQNEAQ. Trimming left V 5 bases short and J 0 bases short, with 14 bases between. A lack of ophthalmopathy progression within 18 months defined stable Graves' hyperthyroidism. These patients, aged 18 to 65, had recently diagnosed hyperthyroidism lasting under 2 months. The sample comprised blood. V gene TRBV7-8 combines with J gene TRBJ1-5; D uncertain. The TCR was taken from a woman between 40 and 55 years old with Graves' hyperthyroidism. The CDR3 nucleotides read TGTGCCAGCAGCCTCCGCCGATCCTATAGCAATCAGCCCCAGCATTTT. Translated: CASSLRRSYSNQPQHF.